Listed here are 20 T cell receptor beta chains from one sample, sequenced in a study of T cells in Graves' hyperthyroidism and ophthalmopathy. RNA transcripts served as the template for amplifying TCR beta CDR3 regions. TCR CDR3 regions were first amplified by RT-PCR with HTBI primers. TCRdb re-derived calls from the multiplex PCR reads in MiXCR, one entry per CDR3 protein. Here the sample spans around 480,000 distinct CDR3 sequences, around 15% being singletons. What was sequenced was blood. These receptors all stem from a woman aged 18 to 35 with Graves' hyperthyroidism.

This clonotype was seen a few times. The chain links TRBV4-1 to TRBJ1-4; maybe TRBD1 (5 bases). Germline lookup yields CDR1 MGHRA and CDR2 YSYEKL. The CDR3 has 14 residues. V lost 1 base to trimming and J lost 8 bases, with 11 bases between them. The CDR3 DNA follows: TGCGCCAGCAGCCAAGTGGGGCTTCTGGAAAAACTGTTTTTT. Amino acid sequence: CASSQVGLLEKLFF.

In its sample, this clonotype was seen many times. As DNA, the CDR3 is TGTGCTAGTGGTTTGGTACTAATCCCACCACGGGACAAATCGGATCAGCCCCAGCATTTT. It translates to CASGLVLIPPRDKSDQPQHF. The rearrangement links TRBV12-5 to TRBJ1-5; D might be TRBD1 (6 bases). The CDR3 loop spans 20 amino acids. Trimming took 0 bases from V and 5 from J, leaving 26 bases between them. Germline V gene lookup returns CDR1 LGHNT and CDR2 FRNRAP.

The table lists this clonotype with many counts. The DNA is omitted, as the CDR3 cannot be located on it reliably, and the CDR3 follows TCRdb's listing. The chain recombines TRBV6-1 with TRBJ1-4; the table's D call TRBD1 went unverified against the DNA. The germline V gene has CDR1 MNHNS and CDR2 SASEGT. The CDR3 is 14 amino acids long, termini counted. The CDR3 reads CASNSRTGVKNCFF.

This clonotype was picked up many times. The chain employs TRBV24-1 and TRBJ1-1, with a tentative D call TRBD1 (6 bases). The V gene lost 3 bases and the J gene lost 0 bases, with 13 bases spanning the gap. The CDR3 totals 16 residues. Germline V gene lookup returns CDR1 KGHDR and CDR2 SFDVKD. Written as DNA, the CDR3 is TGTGCCACCAGTGATACGACCGGGACATTGAACACTGAAGCTTTCTTT. It yields the protein CATSDTTGTLNTEAFF.

This clonotype was counted many times. The chain combines TRBV6-1 with TRBJ2-7, with a possible D match to TRBD2 (6 bases). Germline CDR1 MNHNS, CDR2 SASEGT. Trimming removed 1 base from V and 2 bases from J, with 12 bases in between. The CDR3 loop spans 15 amino acids. CDR3 DNA: TGTGCCAGCAGTGAAGGGTTGGGACTTACCTACGAGCAGTACGTC. Protein product: CASSEGLGLTYEQYV.

There are many counts of this clonotype. The chain is built from TRBV6-1 and TRBJ2-1; 8 bases are shared with TRBD2. The V and J ends lost 3 bases and 8 bases, in that order; junction bases with no gene match: 12. CDR3 length equals 16 residues. CDR1 MNHNS and CDR2 SASEGT come from the germline V gene. The CDR3 nucleotides are TGTGCCAGCAGTGAGGTCCCTAGCGGGCCGGTGGATGAGCAGTTCTTC. Its protein product is CASSEVPSGPVDEQFF.

This clonotype was recorded many times. The chain links TRBV20-1 to TRBJ1-5; D call uncertain. Trimming took off 5 bases at V and 2 bases at J, with 16 bases between the two ends. Germline V gene lookup returns CDR1 DFQATT and CDR2 SNEGSKA (reference sequence). This CDR3 is 15 amino acids long. CDR3 DNA: TGCAGTGCTGACGCCGGCGGCAGTCGCAATCAGCCCCAGCATTTT. It codes for CSADAGGSRNQPQHF.

This clonotype was counted at least ten times. CDR3 region: CASSVLGNYGYTF. Here the CDR3 DNA reads TGTGCCAGCAGCGTATTGGGTAACTATGGCTACACCTTC. This chain connects TRBV9 to TRBJ1-2; D is ambiguous. CDR3 size: 13 residues. Trimming cost V 1 base and J 1 base, with 5 bases left between them. The germline gives CDR1 SGDLS, CDR2 YYNGEE.

At least ten counts were recorded for this clonotype. The chain has TRBV6-1 and TRBJ2-7, with D possibly being TRBD1 (6 bases). Trimming took off 2 bases at V and 3 bases at J, with 14 bases between the two ends. This CDR3 has 15 amino acids. Looked up from germline, CDR1 is MNHNS and CDR2 is SASEGT. CDR3 protein: CASSETGYWSYEQYF. As DNA, the CDR3 is TGTGCCAGCAGTGAAACAGGGTATTGGAGCTACGAGCAGTACTTC.

This clonotype occurred a few times. The chain carries TRBV18 and TRBJ2-1, with TRBD1 as a possible D gene (6 bases). The V and J ends lost 6 bases and 6 bases respectively, with 12 bases between them. The CDR3 has 13 residues. CDR1 and CDR2 (germline): KGHSH, LQKENI. The CDR3 coding sequence is TGTGCCAGCTCCCTAGGACAGACCAATGAGCAGTTCTTC. Its translation is CASSLGQTNEQFF.

The chain combines TRBV3-1 with TRBJ2-1; TRBD1 is a possible D gene (5 bases). The V gene's germline CDR1 is LGHDT and CDR2 YNNKEL (reference sequence). This CDR3 is 18 amino acids long. Trimming removed 4 bases at V and 3 bases at J, with 22 bases between. This CDR3 reads CASSPGQIRDRNYNEQFF. The CDR3 nucleotides read TGTGCCAGCAGCCCAGGGCAGATCAGAGATCGCAACTACAATGAGCAGTTCTTC.

In its sample, this clonotype was seen a few times. The V and J genes are TRBV14 and TRBJ2-7; no definite D call. The germline V and J ends were trimmed by 0 bases and 4 bases, with 4 bases remaining between them. This CDR3 comprises 12 residues. Looked up from germline, CDR1 is SGHDN and CDR2 is FVKESK. The CDR3 region is CASSQDRYEQYV. CDR3 coding DNA: TGTGCCAGCAGCCAAGACAGATACGAGCAGTACGTC.

This clonotype was observed many times. The CDR3 DNA sequence: TGTGCCAGCAGCCATCGGGGACAAGAGACCCAGTACTTC. Protein: CASSHRGQETQYF. This chain joins TRBV4-2 and TRBJ2-5; D is possibly TRBD2 (5 bases). V lost 3 bases to trimming and J lost 2 bases, with 7 bases between them. This CDR3 is 13 amino acids long. Germline V gene lookup returns CDR1 LGHNA and CDR2 YNFKEQ.

This clonotype was observed many times. The J gene is TRBJ2-4, the V gene TRBV27, with 7 bases matching TRBD1. CDR1 and CDR2 from the germline V gene are MNHEY and SMNVEV (reference sequence). The length of the CDR3 is 15 residues. V was clipped by 3 bases and J by 0 bases; unmatched bases: 2. Here the CDR3 DNA reads TGTGCCAGCAGTTTCAGGGGGATAGCCAAAAACATTCAGTACTTC. The encoded protein is CASSFRGIAKNIQYF.

This clonotype has a count of ten or more. The rearrangement uses TRBV19 and TRBJ1-1; D unclear. V lost 5 bases, J lost 1 base, and 11 bases lay in between. CDR1 is LNHDA and CDR2 is SQIVND in the germline V gene (reference sequence). The CDR3 contains 14 residues. CDR3 nucleotide sequence: TGTGCCAGTAGTCGGTGGGCAACGAACACTGAAGCTTTCTTT. Translating gives CASSRWATNTEAFF.

This clonotype was seen repeatedly, ten times or more. This chain uses TRBV6-2 or TRBV6-3 with TRBJ2-7; 8 nucleotides match TRBD2. The CDR3 covers 16 residues. CDR1 is MNHEY, CDR2 SVGEGT, per germline. The V gene end was trimmed by 5 bases and the J gene end by 3 bases; junction bases not matched to a gene: 12. In DNA, the CDR3 is TGTGCCAGCAGTCCCCTGGGGCTAGCGGGTAGCTACGAGCAGTACGTC. It specifies CASSPLGLAGSYEQYV.

The gene calls are TRBV7-2 and TRBJ2-1, with TRBD2 matching 9 bases. CDR3 length: 18 residues. V trimming: 3 bases; J trimming: 4 bases; junction bases outside the gene matches: 13. Per germline, CDR1 SGHTA and CDR2 FQGNSA. The CDR3 protein is CASSFARGASGTYNEQFF. CDR3 bases: TGTGCCAGCAGCTTTGCTCGAGGGGCTAGCGGGACGTACAATGAGCAGTTCTTC. Based on the CDR3 plus reference TRBV7-2 and TRBJ2-1, the full variable domain is GAGVSQSPSNKVTEKGKDVELRCDPISGHTALYWYRQSLGQGLEFLIYFQGNSAPDKSGLPSDRFSAERTGGSVSTLTIQRTQQEDSAVYLCASSFARGASGTYNEQFFGPGTRLTVL.

This clonotype has only a few counts. The chain has TRBV7-9 and TRBJ2-5; D is undetermined. V lost 2 bases and J 0 bases, leaving 7 bases between the germline ends. The V gene's germline CDR1 is SEHNR and CDR2 FQNEAQ (reference sequence). CDR3 length: 14 amino acids. In DNA, the CDR3 is TGTGCCAGCAGCTTATGGCAGAACCAAGAGACCCAGTACTTC. This sequence encodes CASSLWQNQETQYF.

On this clonotype: One base away lies a much larger clone, so this may be a sequencing read error. This chain connects TRBV12-5 to TRBJ1-2; 10 bases fit TRBD1. Germline CDR1 reads LGHNT; CDR2 reads FRNRAP. This CDR3 contains 11 residues. The DNA for the CDR3 is TGTGCCGCCGGGACAGGGGATGGCTACACCTTC. Protein product: CAAGTGDGYTF.

This chain links TRBV25-1 with TRBJ2-5; 11 nucleotides line up with TRBD2. Germline CDR1 is MGHDK and CDR2 is SYGVNS. V dropped 5 bases and J dropped 7; count of bases not matched to a gene: 9. CDR3 size: 15 residues. The chain's CDR3 is CASSYLAGGPGTQYF. The CDR3, as DNA: TGTGCCAGCAGTTACCTAGCGGGAGGACCGGGGACCCAGTACTTC.